Listed here are 10 T cell receptor beta chains from one sample, sequenced in a study of a mutant IDH1 vaccine in newly diagnosed glioma. Antigens for these TCRs are unknown. Noted time point: week 23, last vaccination. Vaccinated patients received 300 ug of mutant IDH1 20-mer peptide per dose, with topical imiquimod. Assay used: immunoSEQ multiplex PCR; TCRdb lists only in-frame clones, some missing. In the table there are roughly 43,000 clones, about 75% of which are singletons. The sequencing here drew on PBMCs, taken from a glioma patient whose treatment included an IDH1 peptide vaccine. These receptors were taken from a man aged 50-60 years with glioma.

This sequence joins TRBV28 and TRBJ2-1, with 8 bases aligning to TRBD1. V was pared by 10 bases and J by 4 bases, with 6 bases of the junction left unmatched. The CDR3 runs to 13 residues. The germline CDR1 and CDR2 sequences are MDHEN and SYDVKM. CDR3 protein: CATTDREYNEQFF. The CDR3 DNA reads TGTGCCACCACGGACAGGGAATACAATGAGCAGTTCTTC.

The DNA for the CDR3 is TGCGCCAGCAGCTCGGGACAGGGCTACGAGCAGTACTTC. Protein sequence: CASSSGQGYEQYF. The chain joins TRBV5-1 to TRBJ2-7; the match to TRBD1 covers 9 bases. There are 13 residues in the CDR3. V lost 3 bases, J lost 3 bases, and 1 base stayed unmatched. Per germline, CDR1 SGHRS and CDR2 YFSETQ.

V and J are TRBV21-1 and TRBJ2-7. TRBV21-1 is designated a pseudogene. The CDR3 is 12 residues long. CDR3 protein: CASTEGGHEQYF. Written as DNA, the CDR3 is TGTGCCAGCACCGAGGGGGGCCACGAGCAGTACTTC.

This chain connects TRBV27 to TRBJ2-7; D is unresolved. Germline loops: CDR1 MNHEY, CDR2 SMNVEV (reference sequence). Trimming left V 5 bases short and J 6 bases short, with 8 bases between. The length of the CDR3 is 11 residues. CDR3 bases: TGTGCCAGCAGTCCCTTTGGCGAGCAGTACTTC. Protein sequence: CASSPFGEQYF.

The CDR3 sequence is CASSTDRGPYNEQFF. The DNA of the CDR3 is TGTGCCAGCAGTACTGACAGGGGGCCTTACAATGAGCAGTTCTTC. The chain couples TRBV6-1 to TRBJ2-1, with 10 bases matching TRBD1. The germline V gene has CDR1 MNHNS and CDR2 SASEGT. V lost 5 bases to trimming and J lost 4 bases; unmatched junction nucleotides: 5. This CDR3 comprises 15 residues.

The chain uses TRBV12-1 and TRBJ1-4; the table's D call, TRBD1, has no DNA check behind it. TRBV12-1 is assigned pseudogene status. CDR3 length: 20 residues. CDR3 DNA: TGTGCCAGCAGCTTTCTAGGTCTGGACAAGGCTGACTCTCCTAATGAAAAACTGTTTTTT. Translated, it gives CASSFLGLDKADSPNEKLFF.

CDR3 nucleotides: TGTGCCAGCAGCTTTGGACAGGGGGGAAGCGAGCAGTACTTC. Amino acids: CASSFGQGGSEQYF. The chain recombines TRBV11-1 with TRBJ2-7; 10 bases match TRBD1. Germline V gene sequence: CDR1 SGHAT, CDR2 FQDESV (reference sequence). V dropped 3 bases and J dropped 6; count of bases not matched to a gene: 5. CDR3 length equals 14 residues.

The V call is TRBV2, the J call TRBJ1-4; weak D call: TRBD1 (6 bases). This CDR3 spans 12 amino acids. Looked up from germline, CDR1 is SNHLY and CDR2 is FYNNEI. V lost 4 bases, J lost 8 bases, and 8 bases lay in between. The CDR3 loop is CASSATGEKLFF. DNA of the CDR3: TGTGCCAGCAGTGCAACAGGGGAAAAACTGTTTTTT.

This chain joins TRBV5-5 and TRBJ2-7, with TRBD2 identical over 7 bases. There are 16 residues in the CDR3. V gave up 6 bases and J gave up 7 bases; unmatched junction bases: 19. From germline, CDR1 is SGHKS and CDR2 YYEKEE (reference sequence). The CDR3 is CASNNPPGGGFGEQYF. CDR3 sequence (DNA): TGTGCCAGCAATAATCCCCCGGGGGGAGGATTTGGGGAGCAGTACTTC.

CDR3 in amino acids: CASRAWGQNRNTIYF. The CDR3 DNA is TGTGCCAGCAGGGCCTGGGGACAGAACCGAAACACCATATATTTT. The gene calls are TRBV2 and TRBJ1-3, with TRBD1 identical over 7 bases. The CDR3 is 15 amino acids. Trimming cost V 6 bases and J 5 bases; bases outside gene matches: 10. Germline CDR1 and CDR2: SNHLY and FYNNEI.